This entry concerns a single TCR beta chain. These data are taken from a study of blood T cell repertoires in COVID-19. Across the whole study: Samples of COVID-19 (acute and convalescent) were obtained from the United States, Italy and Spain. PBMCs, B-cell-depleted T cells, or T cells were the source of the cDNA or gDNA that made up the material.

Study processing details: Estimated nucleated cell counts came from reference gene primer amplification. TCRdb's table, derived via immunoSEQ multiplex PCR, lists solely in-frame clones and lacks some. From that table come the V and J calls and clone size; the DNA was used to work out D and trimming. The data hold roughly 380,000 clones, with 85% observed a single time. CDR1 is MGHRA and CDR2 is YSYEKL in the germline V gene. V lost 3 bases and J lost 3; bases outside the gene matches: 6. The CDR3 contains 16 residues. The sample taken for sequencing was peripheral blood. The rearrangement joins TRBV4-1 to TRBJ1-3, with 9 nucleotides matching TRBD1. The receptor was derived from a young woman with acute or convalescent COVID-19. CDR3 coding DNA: TGCGCCAGCAGCCACACAGGACAGGGGCGTGGAAACACCATATATTTT. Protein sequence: CASSHTGQGRGNTIYF.